The rows below give T cell receptor beta chains drawn from one sample of a study of T cell responses to AZD1222 COVID-19 vaccine. Sequenced by immunoSEQ multiplex PCR; TCRdb stores in-frame clones only, minus some. The table includes 75,000 to 100,000 clones, roughly nine tenths detected once. This material consisted of peripheral blood, taken on day 0 of AZD1222 vaccination. Receptor source: an adult in good health. CDR3s include the opening cysteine and the closing phenylalanine or tryptophan. Each record gives: clone size, D gene, V gene, J gene, CDR3 protein, CDR3 DNA. A D gene is named only where the DNA matches it firmly. Rows may omit the clone size; those that give it use once, few, many or a size class.

abundance: once; d_gene: .; v_gene: TRBV12-3/TRBV12-4; j_gene: TRBJ1-1; CDR3aa: CASSSNRAFF; CDR3nt: TGTGCCAGCAGCTCTAACCGCGCTTTCTTT
abundance: .; d_gene: .; v_gene: TRBV6-5; j_gene: TRBJ1-1; CDR3aa: CASSSHSGAGNTEAFF; CDR3nt: TGTGCCAGCAGTTCCCATTCAGGGGCGGGGAACACTGAAGCTTTCTTT
abundance: .; d_gene: .; v_gene: TRBV6-5; j_gene: TRBJ1-2; CDR3aa: CASSPRAGDYGYTF; CDR3nt: TGTGCCAGCAGCCCCAGGGCAGGGGACTATGGCTACACCTTC
abundance: .; d_gene: .; v_gene: TRBV28; j_gene: TRBJ1-2; CDR3aa: CASSSVQQGGYTF; CDR3nt: TGTGCCAGCAGTTCCGTGCAACAGGGAGGCTACACCTTC
abundance: .; d_gene: .; v_gene: TRBV13; j_gene: TRBJ2-7; CDR3aa: CASSDNQGSYEQYF; CDR3nt: TGTGCCAGCAGCGACAACCAGGGGTCCTACGAGCAGTACTTC
abundance: .; d_gene: TRBD2; v_gene: TRBV6-2/TRBV6-3; j_gene: TRBJ2-7; CDR3aa: CASSRLAGGPYEQYF; CDR3nt: TGTGCCAGCAGCAGACTAGCGGGAGGCCCCTACGAGCAGTACTTC
abundance: .; d_gene: TRBD2; v_gene: TRBV7-2; j_gene: TRBJ2-1; CDR3aa: CASKVSGGPILNEQFF; CDR3nt: TGTGCCAGCAAGGTTTCGGGAGGGCCAATCCTCAATGAGCAGTTCTTC
abundance: .; d_gene: TRBD2; v_gene: TRBV11-3; j_gene: TRBJ2-1; CDR3aa: CASSLSSGRAGLYNEQFF; CDR3nt: TGTGCCAGCAGCTTATCTAGCGGGAGGGCCGGTTTGTACAATGAGCAGTTCTTC
abundance: .; d_gene: .; v_gene: TRBV27; j_gene: TRBJ1-6; CDR3aa: CASTRGVDSYNSPLHF; CDR3nt: TGTGCCAGCACCCGAGGGGTGGACTCCTATAATTCACCCCTCCACTTT
abundance: .; d_gene: TRBD2; v_gene: TRBV10-3; j_gene: TRBJ2-2; CDR3aa: CAIREREGTGELFF; CDR3nt: TGTGCCATCAGGGAGCGGGAGGGGACCGGGGAGCTGTTTTTT
abundance: .; d_gene: .; v_gene: TRBV14; j_gene: TRBJ2-2; CDR3aa: CASSQDLPGNTGELFF; CDR3nt: TGTGCCAGCAGCCAAGATCTTCCGGGGAACACCGGGGAGCTGTTTTTT
abundance: .; d_gene: TRBD2; v_gene: TRBV2; j_gene: TRBJ2-1; CDR3aa: CASSSTSALESEQFF; CDR3nt: TGTGCCAGCAGCTCGACTAGCGCCTTAGAATCCGAGCAGTTCTTC
abundance: .; d_gene: TRBD1; v_gene: TRBV6-2/TRBV6-3; j_gene: TRBJ1-2; CDR3aa: CASSILTGGYGYTF; CDR3nt: TGTGCCAGCAGTATCCTCACAGGGGGCTATGGCTACACCTTC
abundance: .; d_gene: TRBD2; v_gene: TRBV18; j_gene: TRBJ2-2; CDR3aa: CASSPRESSVNTGELFF; CDR3nt: TGTGCCAGCTCACCGCGGGAGAGTTCTGTGAACACCGGGGAGCTGTTTTTT
abundance: .; d_gene: TRBD1; v_gene: TRBV10-3; j_gene: TRBJ1-2; CDR3aa: CAISDLTGSGNYGYTF; CDR3nt: TGTGCCATCAGTGACCTGACAGGGTCTGGGAACTATGGCTACACCTTC
abundance: .; d_gene: TRBD2; v_gene: TRBV7-9; j_gene: TRBJ2-1; CDR3aa: CASSLRTSGHNEQFF; CDR3nt: TGTGCCAGCAGCTTAAGGACTAGCGGACACAATGAGCAGTTCTTC
abundance: .; d_gene: TRBD1; v_gene: TRBV6-2/TRBV6-3; j_gene: TRBJ2-7; CDR3aa: CASSRDRAYEQYF; CDR3nt: TGTGCCAGCAGCAGGGACAGAGCCTACGAGCAGTACTTC
abundance: .; d_gene: .; v_gene: TRBV4-3; j_gene: TRBJ2-1; CDR3aa: CASSLLAPSYNEQFF; CDR3nt: TGCGCCAGCAGCCTTCTCGCGCCTTCCTACAATGAGCAGTTCTTC
abundance: .; d_gene: .; v_gene: TRBV14; j_gene: TRBJ1-1; CDR3aa: CAVGRPTEAFF; CDR3nt: TGTGCCGTGGGACGTCCCACTGAAGCTTTCTTT
abundance: .; d_gene: .; v_gene: TRBV2; j_gene: TRBJ2-1; CDR3aa: CASSVEYGYNEQFF; CDR3nt: TGTGCCAGCAGTGTGGAATACGGCTACAATGAGCAGTTCTTC
abundance: .; d_gene: .; v_gene: TRBV6-2/TRBV6-3; j_gene: TRBJ2-7; CDR3aa: CASSYSADNEQYF; CDR3nt: TGTGCCAGCAGTTACTCGGCAGATAACGAGCAGTACTTC
abundance: .; d_gene: TRBD1; v_gene: TRBV6-5; j_gene: TRBJ2-5; CDR3aa: CASSLQGAIETQYF; CDR3nt: TGTGCCAGCAGTTTACAGGGGGCGATTGAGACCCAGTACTTC
abundance: .; d_gene: TRBD1; v_gene: TRBV28; j_gene: TRBJ1-5; CDR3aa: CASSLRGQGANQPQHF; CDR3nt: TGTGCCAGCAGTTTAAGGGGTCAGGGGGCGAATCAGCCCCAGCATTTT
abundance: .; d_gene: .; v_gene: TRBV4-3; j_gene: TRBJ2-7; CDR3aa: CASSQDLGKGGEQYF; CDR3nt: TGCGCCAGCAGCCAAGATCTCGGAAAAGGAGGGGAGCAGTACTTC
abundance: .; d_gene: .; v_gene: TRBV12-3/TRBV12-4; j_gene: TRBJ2-1; CDR3aa: CASTEARNEQFF; CDR3nt: TGTGCCAGCACTGAGGCTAGGAATGAGCAGTTCTTC
abundance: few; d_gene: TRBD2; v_gene: TRBV5-4; j_gene: TRBJ2-3; CDR3aa: CASSVGLAGDGDTQYF; CDR3nt: TGTGCCAGCAGCGTGGGACTAGCGGGAGATGGAGATACGCAGTATTTT
abundance: .; d_gene: TRBD2; v_gene: TRBV24-1; j_gene: TRBJ2-1; CDR3aa: CATSGGLAGEQFF; CDR3nt: TGTGCCACCAGTGGTGGACTAGCTGGTGAGCAGTTCTTC
abundance: .; d_gene: .; v_gene: TRBV5-6; j_gene: TRBJ2-7; CDR3aa: CASSLRHDEQYF; CDR3nt: TGTGCCAGCAGCTTGCGTCATGACGAGCAGTACTTC
abundance: .; d_gene: .; v_gene: TRBV6-5; j_gene: TRBJ1-1; CDR3aa: CASSSTTMNTEAFF; CDR3nt: TGTGCCAGCAGCTCCACGACAATGAACACTGAAGCTTTCTTT
abundance: .; d_gene: .; v_gene: TRBV6-1; j_gene: TRBJ1-2; CDR3aa: CASSEGTAEHYGYTF; CDR3nt: TGTGCCAGCAGTGAAGGGACAGCTGAACACTATGGCTACACCTTC
abundance: .; d_gene: .; v_gene: TRBV10-3; j_gene: TRBJ1-5; CDR3aa: CAISEGGPQHF; CDR3nt: TGTGCCATCAGTGAGGGAGGGCCCCAGCATTTT
abundance: .; d_gene: TRBD1; v_gene: TRBV6-2/TRBV6-3; j_gene: TRBJ2-7; CDR3aa: CASSYKAGGEGEQYF; CDR3nt: TGTGCCAGCAGTTATAAGGCAGGGGGCGAAGGCGAGCAGTACTTC
abundance: .; d_gene: .; v_gene: TRBV12-3/TRBV12-4; j_gene: TRBJ2-2; CDR3aa: CASRLQGPGELFF; CDR3nt: TGTGCCAGCAGACTACAGGGCCCCGGGGAGCTGTTTTTT
abundance: .; d_gene: TRBD2; v_gene: TRBV27; j_gene: TRBJ2-1; CDR3aa: CASSLLWGEGYNEQFF; CDR3nt: TGTGCCAGCAGTCTCCTTTGGGGGGAGGGTTACAATGAGCAGTTCTTC
abundance: .; d_gene: .; v_gene: TRBV9; j_gene: TRBJ2-4; CDR3aa: CASSDGMENIQYF; CDR3nt: TGTGCCAGCAGCGACGGCATGGAAAACATTCAGTACTTC
abundance: .; d_gene: .; v_gene: TRBV28; j_gene: TRBJ1-3; CDR3aa: CASWKEDSSNTIYF; CDR3nt: TGTGCCAGTTGGAAGGAAGATAGTAGCAACACCATATATTTT